The source of this TCR beta chain is a study of cytomegalovirus exposure and HLA in healthy donors. It was with 60 Vbeta and 13 Jbeta primers that the PCR ran. Sequencing was performed with immunoSEQ multiplex PCR; in TCRdb, only in-frame clones are kept and a portion is missing. The table includes just over 200,000 clones, under 70% detected once. This clone turned up a few times. V was pared by 6 bases and J by 10 bases, with 15 bases between. Per germline, CDR1 MDHEN and CDR2 SYDVKM. The CDR3 sequence is 13 residues long. The rearrangement links TRBV28 to TRBJ1-4; D not resolved. Material for sequencing was PBMCs. The source of this sequence is a man aged 35 to 55 in good health and CMV-seropositive. The CDR3 DNA reads TGTGCCAGCAGACTCCAATCGTATGGAAAACTGTTTTTT. Amino acids: CASRLQSYGKLFF.